A selection of T cell receptor beta chains follows, all from one sample in a study of T cell responses to AZD1222 COVID-19 vaccine. Sequenced by immunoSEQ multiplex PCR; TCRdb stores in-frame clones only, minus some. The table shows 100,000 to 140,000 clones, with under 95% occurring only once. The sample was peripheral blood, taken on day 0 of AZD1222 vaccination. Source of these receptors: an adult in good health. The CDR3 runs from the conserved cysteine through the conserved F or W. D genes are given only for firm matches. Clone size, where shown, is once, few, many, or a class for clones that have expanded.

j_gene	d_gene	abundance	v_gene	CDR3nt	CDR3aa
TRBJ1-5	NA	NA	TRBV5-4	TGTGCCAGCAGCTTAAACGGAGCAGCCCAGCATTTT	CASSLNGAAQHF
TRBJ1-6	NA	NA	TRBV19	TGTGCCAGTAGTCAAATTCCGGGACAATCCTCACCCCTCCACTTT	CASSQIPGQSSPLHF
TRBJ2-1	NA	once	TRBV4-3	TGCGCCAGCAGCCAAGAAATCTTAGGGAGATACAATGAGCAGTTCTTC	CASSQEILGRYNEQFF
TRBJ1-2	TRBD1	NA	TRBV2	TGTGCCAGCAGGGGGACAGGGGTGCAAGGCTACACCTTC	CASRGTGVQGYTF
TRBJ1-5	NA	once	TRBV19	TGTGCCAGTAGTAGCCCTACCGGTAATCAGCCCCAGCATTTT	CASSSPTGNQPQHF
TRBJ1-3	TRBD1	NA	TRBV2	TGTGCCAGCAGTTTGCGACAGGGGGATGGAAACACCATATATTTT	CASSLRQGDGNTIYF
TRBJ1-6	NA	once	TRBV9	TGTGCCAGCAGCGAGGAGGCCGTTCGGGGGGCGAATTCACCCCTCCACTTT	CASSEEAVRGANSPLHF
TRBJ1-1	NA	NA	TRBV6-2/TRBV6-3	TGTGCCAGCAGTTCCATTAGACGGGACACTGAAGCTTTCTTT	CASSSIRRDTEAFF
TRBJ1-2	NA	NA	TRBV2	TGTGCCAGCAGTCCCCCGGGACGGATCTATGGCTACACCTTC	CASSPPGRIYGYTF
TRBJ2-5	TRBD2	NA	TRBV2	TGTGCCAGCAGTCAATTGGGCGGGGGTCACACCCAAGAGACCCAGTACTTC	CASSQLGGGHTQETQYF
TRBJ1-5	NA	NA	TRBV7-8	TGTGCCAGCAGCTTAGATAGACGACAGTACAATCAGCCCCAGCATTTT	CASSLDRRQYNQPQHF
TRBJ1-5	NA	NA	TRBV5-6	TGTGCCAGCAGCCCAGCAGGGAGGGATCAGCCCCAGCATTTT	CASSPAGRDQPQHF
TRBJ2-1	TRBD1	once	TRBV5-1	TGCGCCAGCAGCTATAGGACAGGGCAAGGTGAGCAGTTCTTC	CASSYRTGQGEQFF
TRBJ2-7	NA	NA	TRBV7-9	TGTGCCAGCAGCTTAGACTACGAGCAGTACTTC	CASSLDYEQYF
TRBJ1-1	TRBD1	NA	TRBV10-3	TGTGCCATCAGCGCTATGAGGACAGGGTTAAACACTGAAGCTTTCTTT	CAISAMRTGLNTEAFF
TRBJ1-2	NA	NA	TRBV7-2	TGTGCCAGCAGCCGGCCCTTAGGTGGCTACACCTTC	CASSRPLGGYTF
TRBJ2-1	NA	few	TRBV7-9	TGTGCCAGCAGCTCAGAAGGGAGGTTGTTCTTC	CASSSEGRLFF
TRBJ2-7	NA	few	TRBV6-2/TRBV6-3	TGTGCCAGCAGTTACAATAGCGTCCACGGCGAGCAGTACTTC	CASSYNSVHGEQYF
TRBJ1-1	TRBD1	NA	TRBV12-5	TGTGCTAGTGGTTTAGGGACAGGGAGGTATCAATATCGTATGAACACTGAAGCTTTCTTT	CASGLGTGRYQYRMNTEAFF
TRBJ2-7	NA	NA	TRBV19	TGTGCCAGTAGTTGGACAGGGAGCGGGAACGAGCAGTACTTC	CASSWTGSGNEQYF
TRBJ1-1	NA	few	TRBV4-3	TGCGCCAGCAGCCAAGATCAGGAGGTTGCTGAAGCTTTCTTT	CASSQDQEVAEAFF
TRBJ2-7	NA	NA	TRBV5-6	TGTGCCAGCAGCCGTCCGACGGCCCACGAGCAGTACTTC	CASSRPTAHEQYF
TRBJ1-2	NA	NA	TRBV5-1	TGCGCCAGCAGCCCGGTTTTTGAGGTCTTTATTGGTGGCTACACCTTC	CASSPVFEVFIGGYTF
TRBJ2-7	TRBD1	once	TRBV6-5	TGTGCCAGTGCGACAGGGTGGGACGAGCAGTACTTC	CASATGWDEQYF
TRBJ1-2	TRBD1	NA	TRBV6-5	TGTGCCAGCACCCCTGAGACAGGGTTGAGCTATGGCTACACCTTC	CASTPETGLSYGYTF
TRBJ2-3	NA	NA	TRBV5-5	TGTGCCAGCAGCTTCGAGTTGTTAGCGGACACAGATACGCAGTATTTT	CASSFELLADTDTQYF
TRBJ2-7	TRBD1	NA	TRBV6-2/TRBV6-3	TGTGCCAGCAGTTGGACAGGGCCGGCGTCTGAGCAGTACTTC	CASSWTGPASEQYF
TRBJ1-5	TRBD1	NA	TRBV19	TGTGCCAGTAGTTCCGGGACAGGCTGGAGTGGGCAGCCCCAGCATTTT	CASSSGTGWSGQPQHF
TRBJ2-1	NA	NA	TRBV3-1/TRBV3-2	TGTGCCAGCAGCCAAGGTCTTGAGCAGTTCTTC	CASSQGLEQFF
TRBJ1-2	NA	NA	TRBV5-6	TGTGCCAGCAGCCCTACCGGGGCCTATGGCTACACCTTC	CASSPTGAYGYTF
TRBJ2-7	TRBD1	NA	TRBV4-2	TGTGCCAGCAGCCAGGACAGGGGGCGACGAGAGCAGTACTTC	CASSQDRGRREQYF
TRBJ2-7	NA	NA	TRBV12-3/TRBV12-4	TGTGCCTCGCACGCGGAGATGGGTGAGCAGTACTTC	CASHAEMGEQYF
TRBJ1-4	TRBD1	NA	TRBV5-1	TGCGCCAGCAGCCGACAGGGGGCTAATGAAAAACTGTTTTTT	CASSRQGANEKLFF
TRBJ1-2	NA	NA	TRBV6-1	TGTGCCAGCAGTGAACTGGACCTATCTAACTATGGCTACACCTTC	CASSELDLSNYGYTF
TRBJ1-1	NA	NA	TRBV27	TGTGCCAGCAGTTCAGTCAGGGAAACTGAAGCTTTCTTT	CASSSVRETEAFF
TRBJ2-7	TRBD2	NA	TRBV7-8	TGTGCCAGCAGCTTTACTAGCGGGGGGGCCTCCGAGTACGAGCAGTACTTC	CASSFTSGGASEYEQYF
TRBJ1-2	NA	once	TRBV7-2	TGTGCCAGCAGCTCCCGGCAGCCGAACTATGGCTACACCTTC	CASSSRQPNYGYTF
TRBJ1-5	NA	NA	TRBV29-1	TGCAGCGTTGGTGGGGATCAGCCCCAGCATTTT	CSVGGDQPQHF
TRBJ1-1	NA	NA	TRBV12-3/TRBV12-4	TGTGCCAGCAGATTGACAGCTAACACTGAAGCTTTCTTT	CASRLTANTEAFF
TRBJ2-5	TRBD2	NA	TRBV19	TGTGCCAGTAGCAGTAGCGGGTCACAAGAGACCCAGTACTTC	CASSSSGSQETQYF